This T cell receptor (beta chain) is from a study of cytomegalovirus exposure and HLA in healthy donors. PCR primers comprised 60 Vbeta and 13 Jbeta primers. Clones were sequenced by immunoSEQ multiplex PCR, and TCRdb holds only the in-frame ones, with some missing. Of 100,000 to 150,000 clones in the sample, about four fifths were seen once. Deletions cut 5 bases from V and 11 bases from J, with 12 bases between. The length of the CDR3 is 11 residues. Germline assignment: CDR1 MNHNS and CDR2 SASEGT. This chain joins TRBV6-1 and TRBJ1-1; D not certain. The clonotype originates from a woman between 18 and 30 years old in good health and CMV-seronegative. Sequenced: PBMCs. The CDR3 is CASSYPGGAFF. DNA for the CDR3: TGTGCCAGCAGTTACCCCGGAGGGGCTTTCTTT.